Following are 30 T cell receptor beta chains from one sample sequenced in a study of T cells in localized non-small cell lung cancer. TCRdb keeps only in-frame clones here, not all; method: immunoSEQ multiplex PCR. The sample carries over 10,000 clones, over 25% recorded once. The sequenced sample was lung tumor tissue, obtained before any cancer treatment. Receptors were obtained from a female donor at least 60 years old with stage I lung adenocarcinoma.

This clone counts as medium-sized. The CDR3 DNA follows: TGTGCCAGCAGCTCCCGGGACCTCTCTGACGAGCAGTACTTC. Translating gives CASSSRDLSDEQYF. This chain joins TRBV11-3 and TRBJ2-7; D is possibly TRBD1 or TRBD2 (5 bases each). The V end was cut by 4 bases, the J end by 5 bases, with 15 bases between. Germline-derived CDR1 and CDR2 are SGHNT and YENEEA. This CDR3 has 14 residues.

The J gene is TRBJ1-1, the V gene TRBV6-8; 9 bases are shared with TRBD1. The CDR3 contains 14 residues. Germline lookup yields CDR1 MNHGY and CDR2 SAAAGT. The ends lost 8 bases at V and 6 bases at J; junction bases unmatched: 10. The CDR3 DNA reads as TGTGCCAGCGGGCCACAGGGGGCGGGCGCTGAAGCTTTCTTT. Protein sequence: CASGPQGAGAEAFF.

The rearrangement uses TRBV5-1 and TRBJ1-2, with a tentative D call TRBD1 (6 bases). Germline values: CDR1 SGHRS, CDR2 YFSETQ. Trimming removed 4 bases at V and 6 bases at J, with 16 bases between. The CDR3 is 14 residues long. The CDR3 protein is CASSLLGGQDGYTF. CDR3 nucleotides: TGCGCCAGCAGCCTCCTTGGGGGGCAGGATGGCTACACCTTC.

This clone was observed many times. V usage is TRBV11-3 and J usage is TRBJ1-1; D unclear. CDR1 SGHNT and CDR2 YENEEA come from the germline V gene. This CDR3 has 14 residues. V dropped 3 bases and J dropped 0 bases, with 8 bases sitting between them. The CDR3 coding sequence is TGTGCCAGCAGCTTGTCGACCGTGAACACTGAAGCTTTCTTT. This codes for CASSLSTVNTEAFF.

The chain couples TRBV30 to TRBJ1-2; D call uncertain. V was cut by 3 bases and J by 3 bases, with 11 bases left in between. The germline CDR1 and CDR2 sequences are GTSNPN and SVGIG (reference sequence). CDR3 length equals 13 residues. CDR3 nucleotide sequence: TGTGCCTGGAGCCGGGATCCGGACTATGGCTACACCTTC. Its translation: CAWSRDPDYGYTF.

The chain is built from TRBV15 and TRBJ2-7; tentative D call: TRBD2 (5 bases). CDR1 is LNHNV, CDR2 YYDKDF, per germline (reference sequence). There are 14 residues in the CDR3. V dropped 3 bases and J dropped 5 bases, with 14 bases sitting between them. CDR3 sequence reads: CATSRSGFFHEQYF. CDR3 sequence (DNA): TGTGCCACCAGCAGGTCGGGGTTTTTCCACGAGCAGTACTTC.

This clone came up a few times. The rearrangement uses TRBV29-1 and TRBJ2-5; D remains ambiguous. Trimming shortened V by 0 bases and J by 2 bases, and 10 bases separated the two germline ends. Germline CDR1 SQVTM, CDR2 ANQGSEA. The CDR3 has 14 residues. Here the CDR3 DNA reads TGCAGCGTTGAAGATACTGGTTCGCAAGAGACCCAGTACTTC. It translates to CSVEDTGSQETQYF.

This clone was observed a few times. The chain is built from TRBV9 and TRBJ2-2; 7 nucleotides align to TRBD2. CDR3 length: 15 residues. CDR1 and CDR2 (germline): SGDLS, YYNGEE. CDR3 in DNA: TGTGCATCCAGGGAGGGCCACCTGAACACCGGGGAGCTGTTTTTT. This gives the protein CASREGHLNTGELFF. Full variable domain (remainder filled in from reference TRBV9 and TRBJ2-2): DSGVTQTPKHLITATGQRVTLRCSPRSGDLSVYWYQQSLDQGLQFLIQYYNGEERAKGNILERFSAQQFPDLHSELNLSSLELGDSALYFCASREGHLNTGELFFGEGSRLTVL.

J is TRBJ2-7 and V is TRBV6-8, with D perhaps matching TRBD1 or TRBD2 (5 bases each). There are 15 residues in the CDR3. V lost 5 bases, J lost 3 bases, and 17 bases lay in between. Germline CDR1 MNHGY, CDR2 SAAAGT. The CDR3 region has the DNA TGTGCCAGCAGTGGATCGGGACGCAACTTCTACGAGCAGTACTTC. Translation gives CASSGSGRNFYEQYF.

This clone has a single count. The CDR3: CSAKPTGITEAFF. DNA of the CDR3: TGCAGCGCAAAACCGACAGGGATCACTGAAGCTTTCTTT. The gene calls are TRBV29-1 and TRBJ1-1, with TRBD1 identical over 7 bases. The CDR3 has 13 residues. The junction had 9 bases not matched to a gene; V was cut back by 7 bases and J by 4 bases. Per the germline V gene, CDR1 is SQVTM and CDR2 is ANQGSEA.

CDR3 protein: CAWSVSGYMNTEAFF. CDR3 DNA: TGTGCCTGGAGTGTATCTGGTTACATGAACACTGAAGCTTTCTTT. This sequence joins TRBV30 and TRBJ1-1; no definite D call. The CDR3 totals 15 residues. CDR1 is GTSNPN, CDR2 SVGIG, per germline (reference sequence). The ends were cut back, 0 bases at V and 0 bases at J, with 11 bases in the middle. Variable domain in full (rest from reference TRBV30 and TRBJ1-1): SQTIHQWPATLVQPVGSPLSLECTVEGTSNPNLYWYRQAAGRGLQLLFYSVGIGQISSEVPQNLSASRPQDRQFILSSKKLLLSDSGFYLCAWSVSGYMNTEAFFGQGTRLTVV.

V and J are TRBV5-1 and TRBJ2-7; 11 bases map to TRBD2. The CDR3 has 15 residues. The germline V gene encodes CDR1 SGHRS and CDR2 YFSETQ. V gave up 3 bases and J gave up 4 bases; unmatched junction bases: 6. The CDR3 DNA follows: TGCGCCAGCAGCTCTACTAGCGGGGGTTTTTACGAGCAGTACTTC. The encoded protein is CASSSTSGGFYEQYF.

This clone was counted only a few times. The chain uses TRBV11-3 and TRBJ1-3; tentative D call: TRBD1 (5 bases). Germline CDR1 reads SGHNT; CDR2 reads YENEEA. V lost 5 bases and J 2 bases, leaving 13 bases between the germline ends. CDR3 length equals 15 residues. CDR3 DNA: TGTGCCAGCAGCAGGGACCAGGTCCCTGGAAACACCATATATTTT. This translates into CASSRDQVPGNTIYF.

The V and J genes are TRBV19 and TRBJ2-2; D gene ambiguous. Germline V gives CDR1 LNHDA, CDR2 SQIVND (reference sequence). The CDR3 length is 15 residues. Trimming cost V 5 bases and J 4 bases, with 14 bases left between them. CDR3 nucleotide sequence: TGTGCCAGTAGTTCCGCGGCTCGGACCACCGGGGAGCTGTTTTTT. It is translated as CASSSAARTTGELFF.

This clone has more than one count but fewer than ten. The V call is TRBV9, the J call TRBJ2-7; tentative D call: TRBD2 (6 bases). The germline V gene has CDR1 SGDLS and CDR2 YYNGEE. V was trimmed by 4 bases and J by 7 bases, leaving 18 bases between them. This CDR3 is 14 amino acids long. The CDR3: CASSPLGLPREQYF. In DNA, the CDR3 is TGTGCCAGCAGCCCCCTAGGACTACCCCGGGAGCAGTACTTC. The full variable domain, in which reference TRBV9 and TRBJ2-7 provide the parts outside the CDR3, is DSGVTQTPKHLITATGQRVTLRCSPRSGDLSVYWYQQSLDQGLQFLIQYYNGEERAKGNILERFSAQQFPDLHSELNLSSLELGDSALYFCASSPLGLPREQYFGPGTRLTVT.

The chain links TRBV19 to TRBJ2-1, with D maybe TRBD2 (6 bases). Germline V CDR1 and CDR2: LNHDA, SQIVND (reference sequence). The CDR3 is 14 amino acids. V was clipped by 9 bases and J by 4 bases, with 16 bases between them. The CDR3 loop reads CASGAGSRYNEQFF. In DNA form, the CDR3 reads TGTGCCAGCGGGGCGGGATCACGATACAATGAGCAGTTCTTC.

The gene calls are TRBV29-1 and TRBJ1-2; 10 nucleotides match TRBD1. Trimming removed 7 bases from V and 2 bases from J; junction bases left unmatched: 4. Germline values: CDR1 SQVTM, CDR2 ANQGSEA. The CDR3 has 13 residues. The CDR3 region has the DNA TGCAGCGCAGACAGGGGGCTCAACTATGGCTACACCTTC. This translates into CSADRGLNYGYTF.

This clone ranks as medium-sized. This chain connects TRBV19 to TRBJ2-5, with 7 bases that match TRBD1. Germline V gene sequence: CDR1 LNHDA, CDR2 SQIVND (reference sequence). J was trimmed by 1 base and V by 3 bases; bases with no gene match: 2. CDR3 size: 14 residues. This CDR3 reads CASSMTGRQETQYF. CDR3 in DNA: TGTGCCAGTAGTATGACAGGGCGCCAAGAGACCCAGTACTTC.

The rearrangement joins TRBV14 to TRBJ2-1; 10 positions match TRBD2. The CDR3 has 17 residues. With V trimmed by 0 bases and J by 8 bases, 10 bases remained unmatched. Germline CDR1 is SGHDN and CDR2 is FVKESK. The CDR3 here is CASSQDKRLAGLDEQFF. The CDR3 nucleotides read TGTGCCAGCAGCCAAGATAAGCGACTAGCGGGTCTTGATGAGCAGTTCTTC.

Many counts were recorded for this clone. The rearrangement uses TRBV11-3 and TRBJ2-3, with 8 nucleotides matching TRBD2. The germline gives CDR1 SGHNT, CDR2 YENEEA. The CDR3 is 16 amino acids. The ends lost 6 bases at V and 1 base at J; junction bases unmatched: 9. The CDR3 coding sequence is TGTGCCAGCAGGGCCGGGACTAGAAGGGGCACAGATACGCAGTATTTT. It codes for CASRAGTRRGTDTQYF.

The chain links TRBV19 to TRBJ1-2; no clear D gene. V was shortened by 3 bases and J by 8 bases, with 7 bases between the two germline ends. Germline lookup yields CDR1 LNHDA and CDR2 SQIVND (reference sequence). This CDR3 comprises 11 residues. The CDR3 here is CASSIDRGYTF. The CDR3 DNA reads as TGTGCCAGTAGTATTGACCGCGGCTACACCTTC.

V usage is TRBV6-8 and J usage is TRBJ1-5; tentative D call: TRBD1 (5 bases). Trimming removed 0 bases from V and 2 bases from J, with 20 bases in between. The CDR3 totals 19 residues. Germline CDR1 reads MNHGY; CDR2 reads SAAAGT. The DNA of the CDR3 is TGTGCCAGCAGTTACTCTGGGGGGGTCCTCCCTTATGGCAATCAGCCCCAGCATTTT. Residues: CASSYSGGVLPYGNQPQHF.

This clone came up a few times. The rearrangement joins TRBV11-3 to TRBJ2-1; 8 bases align to TRBD2. The CDR3 totals 14 residues. Germline V gene data show CDR1 as SGHNT and CDR2 as YENEEA. V lost 5 bases and J lost 5; bases outside the gene matches: 5. CDR3 in DNA: TGTGCCAGCAGCACTTCGGGAGGGAACAATGAGCAGTTCTTC. It yields the protein CASSTSGGNNEQFF.

This clone showed up just a few times. The rearrangement joins TRBV19 to TRBJ2-1; D possibly uses TRBD1 or TRBD2 (6 bases each). Deletions cut 3 bases from V and 6 bases from J, with 12 bases between. Germline CDR1 is LNHDA and CDR2 is SQIVND (reference sequence). The CDR3 consists of 14 residues. CDR3 nucleotide sequence: TGTGCCAGTAGTATTAGGGGGGACCCCAATGAGCAGTTCTTC. As protein: CASSIRGDPNEQFF.

In its sample, this clone was seen many times. The V and J genes are TRBV11-3 and TRBJ1-4; the match to TRBD1 covers 7 bases. CDR3 length: 14 residues. Germline V gene lookup returns CDR1 SGHNT and CDR2 YENEEA. The junction had 6 bases not matched to a gene; V was cut back by 0 bases and J by 11 bases. The CDR3 coding sequence is TGTGCCAGCAGCTTAGAACAGGGGATGGGGAAACTGTTTTTT. This codes for CASSLEQGMGKLFF.

This clone is deemed hyperexpanded. This chain's CDR3 is CASSLGWTVEAFF. CDR3 bases: TGTGCCAGTAGCCTGGGCTGGACAGTTGAAGCTTTCTTT. The J gene is TRBJ1-1, the V gene TRBV19; D is possibly TRBD1 (6 bases). There are 13 residues in the CDR3. Germline CDR1 and CDR2: LNHDA and SQIVND (reference sequence). V lost 6 bases and J lost 7, with 15 bases in between.

The genes are TRBV29-1 and TRBJ1-2, with 9 bases lining up with TRBD1. Germline lookup yields CDR1 SQVTM and CDR2 ANQGSEA. The CDR3 has 16 amino acids. Trimming removed 4 bases from V and 6 bases from J; junction bases left unmatched: 15. The chain's CDR3 is CSVAPTDRGYWNGYTF. CDR3 DNA sequence: TGCAGCGTTGCACCGACGGACAGGGGTTACTGGAATGGCTACACCTTC.

This clone showed up many times. The chain uses TRBV6-8 and TRBJ1-1, with a weak D call TRBD1 (5 bases). V shed 5 bases and J shed 4 bases, with 14 bases lying between them. The germline gives CDR1 MNHGY, CDR2 SAAAGT. The CDR3 has 14 amino acids. DNA of the CDR3: TGTGCCAGCAGTGGCCTCGGTGGGGGCACTGAAGCTTTCTTT. Protein product: CASSGLGGGTEAFF.

This clone has a handful of counts. The rearrangement links TRBV2 to TRBJ1-5; the D gene is possibly TRBD1 (5 bases). Trimming stripped 1 base from V and 7 bases from J, with 11 bases between. CDR3 length: 14 residues. CDR1 and CDR2 from the germline V gene are SNHLY and FYNNEI. CDR3 DNA: TGTGCCAGCAGTGAAGTCCAGGGAGGACAGCCCCAGCATTTT. Protein: CASSEVQGGQPQHF.

This clone appeared many times. The chain links TRBV11-3 to TRBJ2-1; D may match TRBD1 or TRBD2 (5 bases each). The V gene's germline CDR1 is SGHNT and CDR2 YENEEA. The V end lost 4 bases, the J end lost 3 bases, and 10 bases lay between the germline ends. CDR3 length: 14 residues. CDR3 sequence: CASSSRGRYNEQFF. The CDR3 DNA reads as TGTGCCAGCAGCTCCCGGGGACGCTACAATGAGCAGTTCTTC. The full variable domain, in which reference TRBV11-3 and TRBJ2-1 provide the parts outside the CDR3, is EAGVVQSPRYKIIEKKQPVAFWCNPISGHNTLYWYLQNLGQGPELLIRYENEEAVDDSQLPKDRFSAERLKGVDSTLKIQPAELGDSAVYLCASSSRGRYNEQFFGPGTRLTVL.